This is a list of T cell receptor beta chains from one sample in a study of identifying expanded T cells in peripheral blood. Only in-frame clones appear in the TCRdb table, and some are missing; sequencing was by immunoSEQ multiplex PCR. Among 50,000 or so clones, about nine tenths were seen once, and the ten largest hold roughly 3.5%. Sequenced sample: blood. These receptors were taken from a person aged 18-70 years in good health. CDR3s include the opening cysteine and the closing phenylalanine or tryptophan. Each record gives: D gene, V gene, clone size, J gene, CDR3 protein, CDR3 DNA. The D gene is left open where the match is weak. The size of a clone is reported for some rows only, either as once, few or many, or as a class for expanded clones.

d_gene: NA; v_gene: TRBV6-5; abundance: NA; j_gene: TRBJ2-5; CDR3aa: CASSLQGSETQYF; CDR3nt: TGTGCCAGCAGCCTACAGGGTTCAGAGACCCAGTACTTC
d_gene: NA; v_gene: TRBV6-6; abundance: once; j_gene: TRBJ2-7; CDR3aa: CASSISDTDEQYF; CDR3nt: TGTGCCAGCAGTATTTCAGACACCGACGAGCAGTACTTC
d_gene: TRBD2; v_gene: TRBV7-3; abundance: NA; j_gene: TRBJ2-1; CDR3aa: CASSLEGPSGNNEQFF; CDR3nt: TGTGCCAGCAGCTTAGAGGGGCCTAGCGGTAACAATGAGCAGTTCTTC
d_gene: TRBD2; v_gene: TRBV6-5; abundance: NA; j_gene: TRBJ2-1; CDR3aa: CASSWTSGGANEQFF; CDR3nt: TGTGCCAGCAGCTGGACTAGCGGGGGGGCCAATGAGCAGTTCTTC
d_gene: TRBD2; v_gene: TRBV5-5; abundance: NA; j_gene: TRBJ2-1; CDR3aa: CASSRGLAGEYNEQFF; CDR3nt: TGTGCCAGCAGCAGAGGACTAGCGGGAGAGTACAATGAGCAGTTCTTC
d_gene: NA; v_gene: TRBV15; abundance: once; j_gene: TRBJ1-4; CDR3aa: CATSRERDEKLFF; CDR3nt: TGTGCCACCAGCAGAGAGAGGGATGAAAAACTGTTTTTT
d_gene: NA; v_gene: TRBV5-8; abundance: NA; j_gene: TRBJ1-5; CDR3aa: CASSFNHYSNQPQHF; CDR3nt: TGTGCCAGCAGCTTTAACCACTATAGCAATCAGCCCCAGCATTTT
d_gene: NA; v_gene: TRBV6-1; abundance: once; j_gene: TRBJ2-1; CDR3aa: CASSPAFSYNEQFF; CDR3nt: TGTGCCAGCAGTCCAGCTTTCTCCTACAATGAGCAGTTCTTC
d_gene: TRBD1; v_gene: TRBV5-1; abundance: NA; j_gene: TRBJ1-1; CDR3aa: CASSPGTGITEAFF; CDR3nt: TGCGCCAGCAGCCCCGGGACAGGGATAACTGAAGCTTTCTTT
d_gene: NA; v_gene: TRBV10-1; abundance: few; j_gene: TRBJ2-4; CDR3aa: CASSASSAVAKNIQYF; CDR3nt: TGCGCCAGCAGTGCCTCTAGCGCTGTAGCCAAAAACATTCAGTACTTC
d_gene: NA; v_gene: TRBV10-3; abundance: NA; j_gene: TRBJ2-2; CDR3aa: CAISGQMNTGELFF; CDR3nt: TGTGCCATCAGTGGTCAGATGAACACCGGGGAGCTGTTTTTT
d_gene: NA; v_gene: TRBV5-4; abundance: NA; j_gene: TRBJ2-3; CDR3aa: CASSDLGDTQYF; CDR3nt: TGTGCCAGCAGCGATCTTGGAGATACGCAGTATTTT
d_gene: NA; v_gene: TRBV14; abundance: NA; j_gene: TRBJ1-1; CDR3aa: CASSQAPGQTEAFF; CDR3nt: TGTGCCAGCAGCCAAGCCCCAGGGCAGACTGAAGCTTTCTTT
d_gene: TRBD1; v_gene: TRBV5-1; abundance: once; j_gene: TRBJ1-2; CDR3aa: CASSLDTGQNYGYTF; CDR3nt: TGCGCCAGCAGCTTGGATACGGGACAGAACTATGGCTACACCTTC
d_gene: NA; v_gene: TRBV28; abundance: once; j_gene: TRBJ2-3; CDR3aa: CASSSRSDTQYF; CDR3nt: TGTGCCAGCAGTTCCCGGTCCGATACGCAGTATTTT
d_gene: NA; v_gene: TRBV19; abundance: NA; j_gene: TRBJ1-1; CDR3aa: CASIGSWAMNTEAFF; CDR3nt: TGTGCCAGTATTGGGTCCTGGGCTATGAACACTGAAGCTTTCTTT
d_gene: NA; v_gene: TRBV5-1; abundance: few; j_gene: TRBJ2-2; CDR3aa: CASSLALAYTGELFF; CDR3nt: TGCGCCAGCAGCTTGGCCCTAGCATACACCGGGGAGCTGTTTTTT
d_gene: TRBD2; v_gene: TRBV2; abundance: NA; j_gene: TRBJ2-3; CDR3aa: CASSGALAGATDTQYF; CDR3nt: TGTGCCAGCAGTGGGGCGCTAGCGGGCGCCACAGATACGCAGTATTTT
d_gene: NA; v_gene: TRBV28; abundance: NA; j_gene: TRBJ2-3; CDR3aa: CASSSRDGGLDTQYF; CDR3nt: TGTGCCAGCAGTTCCCGGGACGGAGGTCTGGATACGCAGTATTTT
d_gene: NA; v_gene: TRBV5-1; abundance: few; j_gene: TRBJ2-6; CDR3aa: CASSLLGSAGPGANVLTF; CDR3nt: TGCGCCAGCAGCTTGCTGGGTTCGGCCGGGCCTGGGGCCAACGTCCTGACTTTC
d_gene: TRBD1; v_gene: TRBV10-1; abundance: NA; j_gene: TRBJ1-1; CDR3aa: CASSESPRGITEAFF; CDR3nt: TGCGCCAGCAGTGAGTCGCCCAGGGGGATCACTGAAGCTTTCTTT
d_gene: NA; v_gene: TRBV19; abundance: NA; j_gene: TRBJ1-5; CDR3aa: CASRGPFGNQPQHF; CDR3nt: TGTGCCAGTAGAGGCCCATTTGGCAATCAGCCCCAGCATTTT
d_gene: NA; v_gene: TRBV28; abundance: NA; j_gene: TRBJ2-7; CDR3aa: CASSRGREQYF; CDR3nt: TGTGCCAGCAGTCGGGGGCGCGAGCAGTACTTC
d_gene: NA; v_gene: TRBV6-5; abundance: NA; j_gene: TRBJ2-7; CDR3aa: CASSYPGPFYEQYF; CDR3nt: TGTGCCAGCAGTTACCCGGGACCGTTCTACGAGCAGTACTTC
d_gene: NA; v_gene: TRBV7-2; abundance: NA; j_gene: TRBJ2-3; CDR3aa: CASSLGGLASSTDTQYF; CDR3nt: TGTGCCAGCAGCTTAGGGGGATTAGCTTCTAGCACAGATACGCAGTATTTT
d_gene: NA; v_gene: TRBV11-2; abundance: NA; j_gene: TRBJ2-7; CDR3aa: CASSYLKGQYF; CDR3nt: TGTGCCAGCAGTTACCTTAAGGGGCAGTACTTC
d_gene: TRBD2; v_gene: TRBV4-3; abundance: NA; j_gene: TRBJ2-1; CDR3aa: CASSQDSPGLVDNEQFF; CDR3nt: TGCGCCAGCAGCCAAGATTCGCCGGGACTAGTGGACAATGAGCAGTTCTTC
d_gene: TRBD1; v_gene: TRBV28; abundance: once; j_gene: TRBJ2-1; CDR3aa: CASRGPSDRAYNEQFF; CDR3nt: TGTGCCAGCAGAGGCCCCTCGGACAGGGCCTACAATGAGCAGTTCTTC
d_gene: TRBD2; v_gene: TRBV27; abundance: NA; j_gene: TRBJ2-5; CDR3aa: CASSLFGSGMETQYF; CDR3nt: TGTGCCAGCAGTTTATTTGGTAGCGGGATGGAGACCCAGTACTTC
d_gene: NA; v_gene: TRBV19; abundance: NA; j_gene: TRBJ2-5; CDR3aa: CASSGYTGIGETQYF; CDR3nt: TGTGCCAGTAGTGGTTATACAGGAATCGGGGAGACCCAGTACTTC
d_gene: NA; v_gene: TRBV30; abundance: NA; j_gene: TRBJ1-3; CDR3aa: CAWSSPGNTIYF; CDR3nt: TGTGCCTGGAGTTCCCCCGGAAACACCATATATTTT
d_gene: TRBD2; v_gene: TRBV4-3; abundance: NA; j_gene: TRBJ2-5; CDR3aa: CASSQGSSGGFGTQYF; CDR3nt: TGCGCCAGCAGCCAAGGGTCTAGCGGGGGGTTCGGGACCCAGTACTTC
d_gene: TRBD1; v_gene: TRBV29-1; abundance: NA; j_gene: TRBJ1-1; CDR3aa: CSVAKDRGRTEAFF; CDR3nt: TGCAGCGTCGCTAAAGACAGGGGGCGAACTGAAGCTTTCTTT
d_gene: NA; v_gene: TRBV30; abundance: NA; j_gene: TRBJ2-5; CDR3aa: CAWSKWTRGLQETQYF; CDR3nt: TGTGCCTGGAGTAAATGGACCCGGGGGCTTCAAGAGACCCAGTACTTC
d_gene: NA; v_gene: TRBV19; abundance: NA; j_gene: TRBJ1-5; CDR3aa: CASSTEIRQPQHF; CDR3nt: TGTGCCAGTAGTACAGAAATTCGTCAGCCCCAGCATTTT
d_gene: NA; v_gene: TRBV28; abundance: NA; j_gene: TRBJ1-1; CDR3aa: CASSSGQLEAFF; CDR3nt: TGTGCCAGCAGTTCCGGGCAGTTAGAAGCTTTCTTT
d_gene: NA; v_gene: TRBV6-5; abundance: NA; j_gene: TRBJ2-1; CDR3aa: CASGRKAYNEQFF; CDR3nt: TGTGCCAGCGGAAGGAAAGCATACAATGAGCAGTTCTTC
d_gene: TRBD2; v_gene: TRBV7-2; abundance: few; j_gene: TRBJ2-3; CDR3aa: CASSLDGTSGGDTQYF; CDR3nt: TGTGCCAGCAGCCTCGACGGGACTAGCGGGGGAGATACGCAGTATTTT
d_gene: NA; v_gene: TRBV5-6; abundance: NA; j_gene: TRBJ1-2; CDR3aa: CASSLVGEAYTF; CDR3nt: TGTGCCAGCAGCTTAGTCGGGGAGGCCTACACCTTC
d_gene: TRBD2; v_gene: TRBV5-4; abundance: NA; j_gene: TRBJ2-2; CDR3aa: CASSWGPLRLAGEATGELFF; CDR3nt: TGTGCCAGCAGCTGGGGACCACTACGGCTAGCGGGAGAGGCCACCGGGGAGCTGTTTTTT
d_gene: NA; v_gene: TRBV11-2; abundance: NA; j_gene: TRBJ2-3; CDR3aa: CASSLRGAHTDTQYF; CDR3nt: TGTGCCAGCAGCTTGAGAGGGGCCCACACAGATACGCAGTATTTT
d_gene: NA; v_gene: TRBV6-5; abundance: few; j_gene: TRBJ1-1; CDR3aa: CASSPLGIREAFF; CDR3nt: TGTGCCAGCAGTCCGCTGGGTATCCGTGAAGCTTTCTTT
d_gene: TRBD1; v_gene: TRBV10-3; abundance: NA; j_gene: TRBJ2-7; CDR3aa: CAITVDRGYEQYF; CDR3nt: TGTGCCATCACCGTGGACAGGGGCTACGAGCAGTACTTC
d_gene: NA; v_gene: TRBV5-1; abundance: few; j_gene: TRBJ2-2; CDR3aa: CASSLVPGELFF; CDR3nt: TGCGCCAGCAGCTTGGTGCCCGGGGAGCTGTTTTTT
d_gene: NA; v_gene: TRBV9; abundance: NA; j_gene: TRBJ2-1; CDR3aa: CASSVSGNEQFF; CDR3nt: TGTGCCAGCAGCGTTTCAGGCAATGAGCAGTTCTTC
d_gene: NA; v_gene: TRBV29-1; abundance: NA; j_gene: TRBJ2-5; CDR3aa: CSVGPQGETQYF; CDR3nt: TGCAGCGTTGGACCCCAGGGGGAGACCCAGTACTTC
d_gene: TRBD2; v_gene: TRBV25-1; abundance: few; j_gene: TRBJ2-7; CDR3aa: CASRGGSVLGEQYF; CDR3nt: TGTGCCAGCAGAGGCGGGAGCGTCTTGGGCGAGCAGTACTTC
d_gene: NA; v_gene: TRBV5-6; abundance: NA; j_gene: TRBJ2-3; CDR3aa: CASSFPGLEEDTQYF; CDR3nt: TGTGCCAGCAGCTTCCCCGGGCTAGAAGAGGATACGCAGTATTTT
d_gene: NA; v_gene: TRBV6-1; abundance: NA; j_gene: TRBJ1-2; CDR3aa: CASSEAMGEYYGYTF; CDR3nt: TGTGCCAGCAGTGAAGCCATGGGGGAGTACTATGGCTACACCTTC
d_gene: TRBD2; v_gene: TRBV7-9; abundance: NA; j_gene: TRBJ2-1; CDR3aa: CASSQTSGTNEQFF; CDR3nt: TGTGCCAGCAGCCAGACTAGCGGGACTAATGAGCAGTTCTTC
d_gene: NA; v_gene: TRBV27; abundance: NA; j_gene: TRBJ1-1; CDR3aa: CASKFVGGTEAFF; CDR3nt: TGTGCCAGCAAGTTTGTGGGCGGGACTGAAGCTTTCTTT
d_gene: TRBD2; v_gene: TRBV5-6; abundance: NA; j_gene: TRBJ2-1; CDR3aa: CASSLFSGSLNEQFF; CDR3nt: TGTGCCAGCAGCCTTTTTAGCGGGAGCTTGAATGAGCAGTTCTTC
d_gene: TRBD2; v_gene: TRBV5-6; abundance: NA; j_gene: TRBJ2-1; CDR3aa: CASSLRLAGHNEQFF; CDR3nt: TGTGCCAGCAGCCTCCGACTAGCGGGGCACAATGAGCAGTTCTTC
d_gene: NA; v_gene: TRBV29-1; abundance: NA; j_gene: TRBJ2-5; CDR3aa: CSVEFLGVETQYF; CDR3nt: TGCAGCGTTGAATTTTTGGGGGTTGAGACCCAGTACTTC
d_gene: NA; v_gene: TRBV29-1; abundance: NA; j_gene: TRBJ2-5; CDR3aa: CSVEDSLGTQYF; CDR3nt: TGCAGCGTAGAAGACAGCCTGGGGACCCAGTACTTC
d_gene: NA; v_gene: TRBV20-1; abundance: NA; j_gene: TRBJ2-7; CDR3aa: CSTPWMDEQYF; CDR3nt: TGCAGTACGCCCTGGATGGACGAGCAGTACTTC
d_gene: TRBD2; v_gene: TRBV5-8; abundance: NA; j_gene: TRBJ2-5; CDR3aa: CASRISGRDFETQYF; CDR3nt: TGTGCCAGCCGTATTAGCGGGAGGGACTTTGAGACCCAGTACTTC
d_gene: NA; v_gene: TRBV29-1; abundance: NA; j_gene: TRBJ2-5; CDR3aa: CSVVSSIDTQYF; CDR3nt: TGCAGCGTTGTCTCTAGTATTGACACCCAGTACTTC
d_gene: NA; v_gene: TRBV7-9; abundance: NA; j_gene: TRBJ2-3; CDR3aa: CASSLAGLAKIGTDTQYF; CDR3nt: TGTGCCAGCAGCTTAGCGGGGCTAGCGAAGATCGGCACAGATACGCAGTATTTT